Sequencing of this TCR beta chain was carried out in a study of cytomegalovirus exposure and HLA in healthy donors. Study at large: Out of 300 to 500 genotyped donors, about 76% belonged to the Caucasian-associated ancestry cluster.

PCR used 60 Vbeta primers and 13 Jbeta primers. Using immunoSEQ multiplex PCR, the repertoire was profiled, and TCRdb retains in-frame clones only, with some absent. The sample has around 85,000 clones; about four fifths are singletons. As regards this clone: Its antigen remains unknown.

Study-level findings and limits: A later analysis found most CMV-associated TCR beta chains apparently HLA-restricted.

The CDR3 runs to 15 residues. Germline CDR1 is SEHNR and CDR2 is FQNEAQ (reference sequence). Between the trimmed V and J ends, which lost 1 base and 3 bases, there was a span of 9 bases. Sequencing was performed on PBMCs. The sequence was collected from a man between 45 and 60 years old in good health and CMV-seropositive. This chain connects TRBV7-9 to TRBJ2-2; D may be TRBD1 (5 bases). CDR3 DNA: TGTGCCAGCAGCTTAGATGACAGCTACACCGGGGAGCTGTTTTTT. Translated, it gives CASSLDDSYTGELFF.